The 19 T cell receptor beta chains listed next were all sequenced from one sample in a study of cytomegalovirus exposure and HLA in healthy donors. Sequencing was performed with immunoSEQ multiplex PCR; in TCRdb, only in-frame clones are kept and a portion is missing. There are a few hundred thousand clones in the sample; more than 80% occur only once, and roughly 0.8% lies in the top ten. Sequencing used PBMCs. Receptors were obtained from a woman between 18 and 29 years old in good health and CMV-seronegative.

The chain joins TRBV7-2 to TRBJ2-5; TRBD1 is a possible D gene (5 bases). Germline-derived CDR1 and CDR2 are SGHTA and FQGNSA. V was clipped by 11 bases and J by 3 bases, with 16 bases between them. CDR3 size: 13 residues. DNA for the CDR3: TGTGCCTCTTCAGGGTATTTGGAAGAGACCCAGTACTTC. Protein: CASSGYLEETQYF.

The genes are TRBV27 and TRBJ1-4, with D unclear. This CDR3 has 14 residues. Germline V gene sequence: CDR1 MNHEY, CDR2 SMNVEV (reference sequence). The V end was cut by 0 bases, the J end by 4 bases, with 6 bases between. This CDR3 reads CASSLSRLNEKLFF. The CDR3 DNA reads as TGTGCCAGCAGTTTATCCAGGCTTAATGAAAAACTGTTTTTT.

This clone was found many times. The chain is built from TRBV7-3 and TRBJ2-3, with TRBD2 matching 7 bases. The CDR3 has 17 residues. Germline V gives CDR1 SGHTA, CDR2 FQGTGA. V lost 5 bases and J lost 4; bases outside the gene matches: 15. The CDR3: CASSQFLPSGDPDTQYF. The CDR3 region has the DNA TGTGCCAGCAGCCAATTCCTGCCCAGCGGGGACCCAGATACGCAGTATTTT. The full variable domain, completed using reference TRBV7-3 and TRBJ2-3, is GAGVSQTPSNKVTEKGKYVELRCDPISGHTALYWYRQSLGQGPEFLIYFQGTGAADDSGLPNDRFFAVRPEGSVSTLKIQRTERGDSAVYLCASSQFLPSGDPDTQYFGPGTRLTVL.

This clone occurred once. V is TRBV11-2 and J is TRBJ2-5, with TRBD2 as a possible D gene (5 bases). V gave up 3 bases and J gave up 4 bases, with 21 bases separating them. The germline CDR1 and CDR2 sequences are SGHAT and FQNNGV. This CDR3 comprises 17 residues. The CDR3 DNA follows: TGTGCCAGCAGCTTCAGTGGGCTAGCCAAGATCGCAGAGACCCAGTACTTC. Its translation is CASSFSGLAKIAETQYF.

The chain couples TRBV7-8 to TRBJ2-1, with 11 bases aligning to TRBD2. CDR3 length equals 16 residues. V gave up 5 bases and J gave up 10 bases; unmatched junction bases: 13. Germline CDR1 SGHVS, CDR2 FQNEAQ. The CDR3 DNA reads as TGTGCCAGCAGCCGACCCGGGACTAGCGGCTCAGGGGAGCAGTTCTTC. It codes for CASSRPGTSGSGEQFF.

The DNA for the CDR3 is TGTGCCAGCAGCTTAGCGGGCAGGGGTGGAAACACCATATATTTT. Translating it yields CASSLAGRGGNTIYF. V gene TRBV7-9 combines with J gene TRBJ1-3, with TRBD1 as a possible D gene (6 bases). V gave up 0 bases and J gave up 3 bases, with 9 bases separating them. CDR3 length: 15 residues. The germline V gene encodes CDR1 SEHNR and CDR2 FQNEAQ (reference sequence). The full variable domain, completed using reference TRBV7-9 and TRBJ1-3, is DTGVSQNPRHKITKRGQNVTFRCDPISEHNRLYWYRQTLGQGPEFLTYFQNEAQLEKSRLLSDRFSAERPKGSFSTLEIQRTEQGDSAMYLCASSLAGRGGNTIYFGEGSWLTVV.

The chain recombines TRBV25-1 with TRBJ1-4, with 7 bases aligning to TRBD1. The trim removed 4 bases at V and 8 bases at J, leaving 10 bases unmatched. Germline values: CDR1 MGHDK, CDR2 SYGVNS. This CDR3 has 15 amino acids. This CDR3 reads CASSGTGTAEEKLFF. CDR3 nucleotide sequence: TGTGCCAGCAGTGGCACCGGGACAGCGGAGGAAAAACTGTTTTTT.

The chain is built from TRBV9 and TRBJ2-3; the match to TRBD2 covers 8 bases. The CDR3 runs 16 residues. V dropped 3 bases and J dropped 4; count of bases not matched to a gene: 10. CDR1 is SGDLS and CDR2 is YYNGEE in the germline V gene. The CDR3 region has the DNA TGTGCCAGCAGCGCCCCGACTAGCGTATCCGCAGATACGCAGTATTTT. Translated, it gives CASSAPTSVSADTQYF.

The chain is built from TRBV6-5 and TRBJ1-1; 9 bases align to TRBD1. CDR1 and CDR2 from the germline V gene are MNHEY and SVGAGI. J gave up 8 bases and V 6 bases, and 13 bases lay outside the gene matches. This CDR3 is built from 15 residues. CDR3 nucleotide sequence: TGTGCCAGCAGAGACGGACAGGGGCCCCCCAGAGAAGCTTTCTTT. Protein sequence: CASRDGQGPPREAFF.

The chain carries TRBV5-1 and TRBJ2-7; TRBD2 agrees at 10 bases. Trimming took 1 base from V and 0 from J; bases not matched to a gene: 4. The CDR3 runs 16 residues. Germline CDR1 SGHRS, CDR2 YFSETQ. For the CDR3, the DNA is TGCGCCAGCAGCTTGAGGGCTAGCGGGAGCTCCTACGAGCAGTACTTC. Translated: CASSLRASGSSYEQYF.

The V call is TRBV28, the J call TRBJ2-7, with D unclear. The CDR3 extends over 15 amino acids. Germline CDR1 is MDHEN and CDR2 is SYDVKM. Between the trimmed V and J ends, which lost 3 bases and 4 bases, there was a span of 16 bases. CDR3: CASSFLGLNWYEQYF. In DNA form, the CDR3 reads TGTGCCAGCAGTTTTTTGGGCCTCAATTGGTACGAGCAGTACTTC.

The chain has TRBV4-1 and TRBJ2-5; D perhaps matches TRBD1 (5 bases). CDR3 length equals 14 residues. Looked up from germline, CDR1 is MGHRA and CDR2 is YSYEKL. Between the trimmed V and J ends, which lost 3 bases and 2 bases, there was a span of 10 bases. CDR3: CASSHATAQETQYF. In nucleotides, the CDR3 is TGCGCCAGCAGCCACGCGACAGCGCAAGAGACCCAGTACTTC.

The CDR3 loop is CASSLIGGDSNQPQHF. CDR3 coding DNA: TGTGCCAGCAGCTTGATTGGGGGGGATAGCAATCAGCCCCAGCATTTT. The V and J genes are TRBV5-5 and TRBJ1-5, with a possible D match to TRBD1 (5 bases). V gave up 1 base and J gave up 0 bases, with 11 bases separating them. The CDR3 contains 16 residues. Germline CDR1 is SGHKS and CDR2 is YYEKEE (reference sequence).

The chain is built from TRBV9 and TRBJ2-2; D gene ambiguous. V was clipped by 3 bases and J by 2 bases, with 14 bases between them. The germline CDR1 and CDR2 sequences are SGDLS and YYNGEE. The CDR3 runs to 16 residues. CDR3 amino acids: CASSADLLPNTGELFF. The CDR3 nucleotides read TGTGCCAGCAGCGCAGACTTGCTACCCAACACCGGGGAGCTGTTTTTT.

The chain joins TRBV5-6 to TRBJ2-7; D unresolved. V shed 2 bases and J shed 4 bases, with 4 bases lying between them. CDR3 size: 11 residues. Germline values: CDR1 SGHDT, CDR2 YYEEEE. DNA for the CDR3: TGTGCCAGCAGCTTTTCTTACGAGCAGTACTTC. Translation gives CASSFSYEQYF.

The chain uses TRBV13 and TRBJ2-7; possible D gene TRBD2, 6 bases. The CDR3 runs to 15 residues. Trimming removed 5 bases from V and 1 base from J, with 15 bases in between. CDR1 and CDR2 (germline): PRHDT, FYEKMQ (reference sequence). The CDR3, as DNA: TGTGCCAGCAGCACCATCCGACTAGAATCCTACGAGCAGTACTTC. Amino acids: CASSTIRLESYEQYF.

This chain uses TRBV25-1 with TRBJ2-2; 7 positions match TRBD2. The CDR3 is made up of 18 amino acids. V lost 4 bases, J lost 8 bases, and 19 bases stayed unmatched. Germline CDR1 reads MGHDK; CDR2 reads SYGVNS. CDR3: CASSALGSSGGLFGELFF. DNA of the CDR3: TGTGCCAGCAGTGCCCTAGGGTCTAGCGGTGGTTTATTTGGGGAGCTGTTTTTT.

This rearrangement joins TRBV18 to TRBJ2-7; D is possibly TRBD1 (6 bases). The ends were cut back, 0 bases at V and 4 bases at J, with 13 bases in the middle. The germline V gene has CDR1 KGHSH and CDR2 LQKENI. The CDR3 loop spans 15 amino acids. CDR3 nucleotides: TGTGCCAGCTCACCACCCGGACAGAGTCCTTACGAGCAGTACTTC. It translates to CASSPPGQSPYEQYF.

This chain joins TRBV5-4 and TRBJ2-2; TRBD2 matches 11 bases. From germline, CDR1 is SGHNT and CDR2 YYREEE (reference sequence). J was trimmed by 4 bases and V by 0 bases; bases with no gene match: 2. The length of the CDR3 is 16 residues. CDR3 nucleotides: TGTGCCAGCAGCTTGGGCCTAGCGGGGGGCACCGGGGAGCTGTTTTTT. This gives the protein CASSLGLAGGTGELFF.